These 18 T cell receptor beta chains share one sample of origin, sequenced in a study of T-cell reconstitution after alpha-beta-depleted transplantation in children. Preparation of the TCRbeta library used unique molecular identifiers. TCRdb passed the PCR reads through MiXCR, listing each CDR3 protein once. This table has hundreds of thousands of distinct CDR3 sequences, around 13% appearing once. The sample was PBMCs, mostly from graft donor cells, taken 360 days after TCRalphabeta/CD19-depleted stem cell transplant. The receptors shown here come from a male patient aged 10 to 17 who had a stem cell transplant for acute myeloid leukemia, so the T cells may come from the graft donor.

This clonotype was counted between two and nine times. The chain links TRBV6-2 or TRBV6-3 to TRBJ2-1; 9 bases map to TRBD2. The CDR3 consists of 16 residues. Looked up from germline, CDR1 is MNHEY and CDR2 is SVGEGT. V shed 0 bases and J 10 bases; nucleotides not matched to a gene: 10. The CDR3 here is CASSYSPPGLAKEQFF. CDR3 sequence (DNA): TGTGCCAGCAGTTACTCGCCCCCGGGACTAGCAAAGGAGCAGTTCTTC.

The V call is TRBV20-1, the J call TRBJ1-1; D remains unclear. Trimming took 6 bases from V and 0 from J, leaving 2 bases between them. From germline, CDR1 is DFQATT and CDR2 SNEGSKA (reference sequence). This CDR3 has 10 residues. CDR3 residues: CSALNTEAFF. CDR3 DNA sequence: TGCAGTGCCCTGAACACTGAAGCTTTCTTT.

This chain links TRBV5-1 with TRBJ1-1; D not certain. Trimming cost V 1 base and J 1 base, with 11 bases left between them. The CDR3 consists of 15 residues. Germline CDR1 is SGHRS and CDR2 is YFSETQ. Here the CDR3 DNA reads TGCGCCAGCAGCTTGAATCTAGACGGGAACACTGAAGCTTTCTTT. Its translation: CASSLNLDGNTEAFF. Drawing the rest from reference TRBV5-1 and TRBJ1-1, the complete variable domain is KAGVTQTPRYLIKTRGQQVTLSCSPISGHRSVSWYQQTPGQGLQFLFEYFSETQRNKGNFPGRFSGRQFSNSRSEMNVSTLELGDSALYLCASSLNLDGNTEAFFGQGTRLTVV.

This clonotype was counted only a few times. The V and J genes are TRBV13 and TRBJ2-7; TRBD2 matches 13 bases. Germline CDR1 and CDR2: PRHDT and FYEKMQ (reference sequence). Trimming at V came to 3 bases and at J to 6 bases, leaving 11 bases not matched to a gene. The CDR3 spans 17 residues. CDR3 protein: CASSFGTSGALTGEQYF. In nucleotides, the CDR3 is TGTGCCAGCAGCTTCGGGACTAGCGGGGCCCTAACTGGCGAGCAGTACTTC.

This clonotype was detected a few times. V usage is TRBV12-3 or TRBV12-4 and J usage is TRBJ2-1; D might be TRBD2 (5 bases). The CDR3 is made up of 13 amino acids. V dropped 7 bases and J dropped 4 bases, with 11 bases sitting between them. CDR3 nucleotides: TGTGCCAGCATCCCGGACTCTTACAATGAGCAGTTCTTC. Amino acid sequence: CASIPDSYNEQFF.

Of note for this clonotype: At one of its ends the junction is not consistent with the germline gene, which may arise from a read error. The chain recombines TRBV6-5 with TRBJ2-7; the D gene is possibly TRBD1 (6 bases). Germline V lookup: CDR1 MNHEY, CDR2 SVGAGI. The CDR3 totals 15 residues. This CDR3 reads CASTYATGSSYEQYF. CDR3 nucleotides: TGTGCCAGCACTTACGCTACAGGGAGCTCCTACGAGCAGTACTTC.

CDR3 loop: CASSQDRRGHRYF. The CDR3 nucleotides are TGCGCCAGCAGCCAAGATCGGCGCGGGCACCGGTATTTT. V is TRBV4-3 and J is TRBJ2-3; D may be TRBD2 (5 bases). This CDR3 contains 13 residues. Per germline, CDR1 LGHNA and CDR2 YSLEER. V lost 0 bases and J 14 bases, leaving 15 bases between the germline ends.

This clonotype has just a few counts. This rearrangement joins TRBV29-1 to TRBJ2-5, with 14 bases identical to TRBD2. This CDR3 is built from 18 residues. The J segment lost 3 bases and the V segment lost 2 bases, leaving 11 bases of the junction unmatched. Germline V gene lookup returns CDR1 SQVTM and CDR2 ANQGSEA. In DNA form, the CDR3 reads TGCAGCGTTGAAATCAGACGGTGGACTAGCGGGAGGAAAGAGACCCAGTACTTC. Its protein product is CSVEIRRWTSGRKETQYF. Using reference TRBV29-1 and TRBJ2-5 for the parts outside the CDR3, the full variable domain is SAVISQKPSRDICQRGTSLTIQCQVDSQVTMMFWYRQQPGQSLTLIATANQGSEATYESGFVIDKFPISRPNLTFSTLTVSNMSPEDSSIYLCSVEIRRWTSGRKETQYFGPGTRLLVL.

The CDR3 reads CSAPVGGRGDNEQFF. The CDR3 nucleotides read TGCAGTGCTCCCGTAGGCGGGAGAGGCGACAATGAGCAGTTCTTC. V and J are TRBV20-1 and TRBJ2-1, with 7 bases that match TRBD2. Germline V gene data show CDR1 as DFQATT and CDR2 as SNEGSKA (reference sequence). V shed 5 bases and J 5 bases; nucleotides not matched to a gene: 12. This CDR3 contains 15 residues.

The chain employs TRBV15 and TRBJ2-7; the D is unclear. V lost 0 bases to trimming and J lost 5 bases, with 11 bases between them. This CDR3 has 14 amino acids. Germline V gene sequence: CDR1 LNHNV, CDR2 YYDKDF (reference sequence). The CDR3 sequence: CATSREPQTHEQYF. CDR3 coding DNA: TGTGCCACCAGCAGAGAACCCCAAACCCACGAGCAGTACTTC.

J is TRBJ1-1 and V is TRBV7-8; D remains ambiguous. This CDR3 contains 17 residues. The V end was cut by 8 bases, the J end by 0 bases, with 22 bases between. The V gene's germline CDR1 is SGHVS and CDR2 FQNEAQ. CDR3 residues: CASGTLGSLGMNTEAFF. CDR3 in DNA: TGTGCCAGCGGCACTTTGGGATCACTCGGAATGAACACTGAAGCTTTCTTT.

The table lists this clonotype with many counts. The chain links TRBV24-1 to TRBJ2-1; 11 positions match TRBD2. CDR1 and CDR2 (germline): KGHDR, SFDVKD. The CDR3 sequence is 17 residues long. V trimming: 4 bases; J trimming: 5 bases; junction bases outside the gene matches: 9. This CDR3 is CATSDRSGRAINNEQFF. Written as DNA, the CDR3 is TGTGCCACCAGTGACCGTAGCGGGAGGGCCATCAACAATGAGCAGTTCTTC.

The V gene is TRBV9, the J gene TRBJ2-2, with D uncertain. CDR3 length: 13 residues. The germline V and J ends were trimmed by 0 bases and 6 bases, with 6 bases remaining between them. CDR1 and CDR2 from the germline V gene are SGDLS and YYNGEE. CDR3 DNA sequence: TGTGCCAGCAGCGTAGGAGTCGCCGGGGAGCTGTTTTTT. As protein: CASSVGVAGELFF.

The chain recombines TRBV2 with TRBJ2-2, with a weak D call TRBD2 (6 bases). CDR1 and CDR2 (germline): SNHLY, FYNNEI. The CDR3 runs to 15 residues. Trimming cost V 8 bases and J 4 bases, with 17 bases left between them. The CDR3, as DNA: TGTGCCAGCTCCGCGGGAACACTCTTCACCGGGGAGCTGTTTTTT. The encoded protein is CASSAGTLFTGELFF.

The sample holds many counts of this clonotype. The V gene is TRBV12-3 or TRBV12-4, the J gene TRBJ2-1; 10 bases agree with TRBD2. Germline trimming cut 4 bases from V and 9 bases from J; bases unmatched to any gene: 9. This CDR3 region has 15 residues. The CDR3 is CASSSEIAGGGEQFF. The CDR3, as DNA: TGTGCCAGCAGTTCGGAGATAGCGGGAGGAGGTGAGCAGTTCTTC.

This clonotype has a handful of counts. The rearrangement joins TRBV5-6 to TRBJ1-1; 7 bases align to TRBD1. Losses at the gene ends were 1 base for V and 6 bases for J; bases not matched to a gene: 9. This CDR3 is 15 amino acids long. Germline V lookup: CDR1 SGHDT, CDR2 YYEEEE. The DNA for the CDR3 is TGTGCCAGCAGCTTGTATCCGCAGGGGGGACCTGAAGCTTTCTTT. It yields the protein CASSLYPQGGPEAFF.

The chain couples TRBV29-1 to TRBJ2-3; no definite D call. Trimming shortened V by 4 bases and J by 0 bases, and 11 bases separated the two germline ends. CDR1 is SQVTM and CDR2 is ANQGSEA in the germline V gene. CDR3 size: 14 residues. CDR3 protein: CSVAAGSSTDTQYF. The CDR3 DNA reads TGCAGCGTTGCCGCCGGGTCTAGCACAGATACGCAGTATTTT.

Ten or more counts support this clonotype. The chain has TRBV20-1 and TRBJ2-1; 11 bases fit TRBD1. The CDR3 extends over 13 amino acids. Losses at the gene ends were 5 bases for V and 6 bases for J; bases not matched to a gene: 3. Looked up from germline, CDR1 is DFQATT and CDR2 is SNEGSKA (reference sequence). CDR3 sequence reads: CSAGGQGGNEQFF. Written as DNA, the CDR3 is TGCAGTGCTGGGGGACAGGGGGGCAATGAGCAGTTCTTC.